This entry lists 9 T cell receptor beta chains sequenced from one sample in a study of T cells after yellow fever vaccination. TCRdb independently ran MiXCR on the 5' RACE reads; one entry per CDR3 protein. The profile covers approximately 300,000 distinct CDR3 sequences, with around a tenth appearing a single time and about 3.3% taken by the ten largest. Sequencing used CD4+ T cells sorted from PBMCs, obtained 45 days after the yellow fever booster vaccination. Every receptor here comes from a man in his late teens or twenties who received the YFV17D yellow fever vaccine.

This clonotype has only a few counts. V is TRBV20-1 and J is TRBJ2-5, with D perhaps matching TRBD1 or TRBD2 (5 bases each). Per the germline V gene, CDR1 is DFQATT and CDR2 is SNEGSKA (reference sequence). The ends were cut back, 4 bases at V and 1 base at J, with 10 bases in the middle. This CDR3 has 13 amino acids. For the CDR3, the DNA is TGCAGTGCTACCCAGGGAGCCCAAGAGACCCAGTACTTC. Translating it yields CSATQGAQETQYF.

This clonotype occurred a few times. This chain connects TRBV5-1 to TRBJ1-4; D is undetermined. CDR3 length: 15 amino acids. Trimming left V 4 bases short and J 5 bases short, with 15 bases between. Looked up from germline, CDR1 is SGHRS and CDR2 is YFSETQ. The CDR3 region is CASSPDTGGNEKLFF. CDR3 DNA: TGCGCCAGCAGCCCTGACACCGGAGGAAATGAAAAACTGTTTTTT.

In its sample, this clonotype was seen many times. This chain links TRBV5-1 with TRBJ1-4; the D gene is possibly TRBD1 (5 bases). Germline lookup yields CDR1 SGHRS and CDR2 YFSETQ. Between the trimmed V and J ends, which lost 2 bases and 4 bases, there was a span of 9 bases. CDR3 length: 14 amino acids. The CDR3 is CASSFGARNEKLFF. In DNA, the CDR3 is TGCGCCAGCAGCTTTGGGGCACGTAATGAAAAACTGTTTTTT. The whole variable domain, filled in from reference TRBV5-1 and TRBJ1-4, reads KAGVTQTPRYLIKTRGQQVTLSCSPISGHRSVSWYQQTPGQGLQFLFEYFSETQRNKGNFPGRFSGRQFSNSRSEMNVSTLELGDSALYLCASSFGARNEKLFFGSGTQLSVL.

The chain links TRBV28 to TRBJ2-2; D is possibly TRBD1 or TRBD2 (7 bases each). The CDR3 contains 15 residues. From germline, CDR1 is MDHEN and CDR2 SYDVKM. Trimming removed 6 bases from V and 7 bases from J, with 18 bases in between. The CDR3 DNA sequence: TGTGCCAGCAGCAGGGGGGGGTTTCCAGGCGGGGAGCTGTTTTTT. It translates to CASSRGGFPGGELFF. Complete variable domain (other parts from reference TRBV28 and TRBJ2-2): DVKVTQSSRYLVKRTGEKVFLECVQDMDHENMFWYRQDPGLGLRLIYFSYDVKMKEKGDIPEGYSVSREKKERFSLILESASTNQTSMYLCASSRGGFPGGELFFGEGSRLTVL.

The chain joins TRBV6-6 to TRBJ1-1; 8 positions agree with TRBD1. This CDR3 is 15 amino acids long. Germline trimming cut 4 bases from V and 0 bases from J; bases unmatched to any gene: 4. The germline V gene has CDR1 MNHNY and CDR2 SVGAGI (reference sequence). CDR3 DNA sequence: TGTGCCAGCAGTTCGCAGGGGGCGGTGAACACTGAAGCTTTCTTT. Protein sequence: CASSSQGAVNTEAFF.

The CDR3 nucleotides read TGTGCCAGCAGTTCTCACTGGACCGATTCGGGCTACACCTTC. It is translated as CASSSHWTDSGYTF. J is TRBJ1-2 and V is TRBV28; D unclear. The CDR3 spans 14 residues. The V gene's germline CDR1 is MDHEN and CDR2 SYDVKM. V was shortened by 4 bases and J by 8 bases, with 17 bases between the two germline ends.

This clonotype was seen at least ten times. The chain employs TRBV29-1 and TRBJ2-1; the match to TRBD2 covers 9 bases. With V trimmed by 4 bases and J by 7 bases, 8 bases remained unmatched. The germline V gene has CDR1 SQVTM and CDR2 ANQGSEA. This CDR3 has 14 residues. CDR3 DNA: TGCAGCGTTGCCCCTAGCGGGGCCCCAAATGAGCAGTTCTTC. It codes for CSVAPSGAPNEQFF.

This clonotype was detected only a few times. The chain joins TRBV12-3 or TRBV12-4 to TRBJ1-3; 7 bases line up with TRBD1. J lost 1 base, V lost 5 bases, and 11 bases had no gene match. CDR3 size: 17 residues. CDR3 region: CASSLRDRAFSGNTIYF. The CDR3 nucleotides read TGTGCCAGCAGTCTACGAGACAGGGCATTTTCTGGAAACACCATATATTTT.

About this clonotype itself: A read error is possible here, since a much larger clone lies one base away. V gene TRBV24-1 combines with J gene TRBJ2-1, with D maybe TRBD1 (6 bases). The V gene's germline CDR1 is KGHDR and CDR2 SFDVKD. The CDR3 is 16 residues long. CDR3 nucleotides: TGTGCCACCAGACCAGGACAGTCGAGCTCCTACACTGAGCAGTTCTTC. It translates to CATRPGQSSSYTEQFF.